These T cell receptor beta chains were read from a single sample in a study of blood T cell repertoires in COVID-19. The method was immunoSEQ multiplex PCR; TCRdb's version includes in-frame clones alone and lacks a portion of them. The sample lists roughly 240,000 clones, roughly 79% occurring once. Input material: peripheral blood. All receptors derive from a woman of 80 years or more with acute or convalescent COVID-19. Both conserved end residues are part of each CDR3. A D gene is named only where the DNA matches it firmly.

J	D	V	CDR3
TRBJ2-5	TRBD1	TRBV5-1	CASSLTGEEETQYF
TRBJ2-1	TRBD2	TRBV5-1	CASSLLAESPNEQFF
TRBJ2-3	TRBD2	TRBV2	CASTRRELAGGDTQYF
TRBJ1-4	TRBD1	TRBV6-5	CASRGTGANEKLFF
TRBJ2-7	TRBD1	TRBV6-1	CASSERWTGPYEQYF
TRBJ2-1	TRBD1	TRBV7-2	CASSSRTGRYDEQFF
TRBJ2-3	TRBD2	TRBV5-4	CASSLAGGPGAHTQYF
TRBJ2-1	TRBD1	TRBV20-1	CSASAPGGSSYNEQFF
TRBJ1-3	TRBD1	TRBV9	CASSVVGDRGPGNTIYF
TRBJ1-2	TRBD1	TRBV5-6	CASSLRGQGVIGYTF
TRBJ2-5	.	TRBV18	CASSPTGNRQETQYF
TRBJ2-1	TRBD1	TRBV25-1	CASVRTGGTGEQFF
TRBJ2-3	.	TRBV3-1/TRBV3-2	CASSQWRERADTQYF
TRBJ1-2	.	TRBV6-2/TRBV6-3	CASSYSQGNYGYTF
TRBJ2-7	TRBD1	TRBV11-2	CASSIPGQGRYEQYF
TRBJ2-5	.	TRBV7-2	CASSRGNQETQYF